Listed below are T cell receptor beta chains from one sample, sequenced in a study of T cell responses to AZD1222 COVID-19 vaccine. The protocol was immunoSEQ multiplex PCR, while the TCRdb copy is restricted to in-frame clones and leaves out a portion. The sample yields some 160,000 clones, approximately 90% seen once. This specimen was peripheral blood, taken on day 0 of AZD1222 vaccination. The receptors shown here come from an adult in good health. Both conserved end residues are part of each CDR3. Clone size is given for some rows only: seen once, a few or many times, or a class if the clone is expanded.

TRBV27	TRBJ2-7	-	CASSLTVMSYEQYF
TRBV6-5	TRBJ2-2	-	CASTTDFASTGELFF
TRBV19	TRBJ2-2	-	CASSITGGPAPGELFF
TRBV27	TRBJ2-1	once	CASSLSAGVAYNEQFF
TRBV27	TRBJ2-1	-	CASSPTGGEALDEQFF
TRBV11-2	TRBJ2-6	-	CASSLDIGTDLSGANVLTF
TRBV7-6	TRBJ1-2	-	CASSLNQGDYGYTF
TRBV7-9	TRBJ2-4	-	CASRPSGNKNIQYF
TRBV12-3/TRBV12-4	TRBJ1-5	few	CASSFDIYQPQHF
TRBV6-4	TRBJ2-1	-	CASSEEGLREQFF
TRBV27	TRBJ1-2	-	CASRGQGAGYGYTF
TRBV28	TRBJ1-2	-	CASRQGQGYTF
TRBV6-6	TRBJ1-2	-	CASSYPTGANYGYTF
TRBV28	TRBJ1-1	-	CASSSPGGRGTEAFF
TRBV24-1	TRBJ2-7	once	CATSPTQPGQGASYEQYF
TRBV10-2	TRBJ1-5	-	CASSEGGSNQPQHF
TRBV3-1/TRBV3-2	TRBJ2-3	-	CASSQDLANTQYF
TRBV6-5	TRBJ2-1	few	CAILRDSGRDEQFF
TRBV29-1	TRBJ1-2	-	CSVVDRGVSTDGYTF
TRBV19	TRBJ2-1	few	CASSTSGRTEQFF
TRBV5-4	TRBJ2-7	-	CASSPGTYSYEQYF
TRBV30	TRBJ1-5	once	CAWRDTGSQPQHF
TRBV7-9	TRBJ2-1	-	CASSLTSGGIEQFF
TRBV5-1	TRBJ2-7	-	CASSLAGAPYEQYF
TRBV6-6	TRBJ2-3	-	CASSLRPDTQYF
TRBV2	TRBJ2-6	-	CASSEAGANVLTF
TRBV10-3	TRBJ2-7	-	CAIRDRTYEQYF
TRBV4-1	TRBJ1-2	-	CASSQPGQGANGYTF
TRBV5-4	TRBJ1-5	-	CASSLLGQGVDSNQPQHF
TRBV9	TRBJ2-5	-	CASSGRRGQETQYF
TRBV24-1	TRBJ1-3	-	CATSDGGANSGNTIYF
TRBV3-1/TRBV3-2	TRBJ2-7	-	CASSSPGLAAYEQYF
TRBV19	TRBJ2-2	few	CATGIGAGELFF
TRBV28	TRBJ2-7	-	CASSLVIYEQYF
TRBV5-1	TRBJ1-2	-	CASSLGQAVYGYTF
TRBV5-6	TRBJ2-7	-	CASPTREQNYEQYF
TRBV19	TRBJ1-1	once	CASSNRDRNFF
TRBV7-2	TRBJ2-1	-	CASSLGQTGISEQFF
TRBV7-2	TRBJ1-1	-	CASSFGRATEAFF
TRBV3-1/TRBV3-2	TRBJ2-3	-	CASSQARILRTDTQYF
TRBV7-3	TRBJ2-5	-	CASSLIGTSGQETQYF
TRBV25-1	TRBJ1-2	few	CASSEGGRYGYTF
TRBV7-2	TRBJ2-7	-	CASSLVFDRNYEQYF
TRBV2	TRBJ1-2	-	CASSEALPGGYGYTF
TRBV29-1	TRBJ2-1	-	CSVSRDRDNEQFF
TRBV3-1/TRBV3-2	TRBJ2-7	-	CASSQAGLAGGYEQYF
TRBV6-5	TRBJ1-5	-	CASTLNSNQPQHF
TRBV9	TRBJ1-5	-	CASSVLDNTPQHF
TRBV6-1	TRBJ1-2	-	CASSDTYGYTF
TRBV6-2/TRBV6-3	TRBJ1-2	-	CASSQGGGYTF
TRBV5-5	TRBJ2-3	-	CASSLAQGTDTQYF
TRBV19	TRBJ2-7	-	CASKRSGQGAYEQYF
TRBV7-3	TRBJ2-1	once	CASSLKPVDEQFF
TRBV7-3	TRBJ1-2	-	CASSQGQGAGYTF